This T cell receptor (beta chain) was recovered during a study of blood T cell repertoires in COVID-19. The wider study: From the United States, Italy and Spain came samples of acute and convalescent COVID-19. PBMCs, B-cell-depleted T cells, or T cells provided the cDNA or gDNA that made up the material.

Sequencing was performed with immunoSEQ multiplex PCR; in TCRdb, only in-frame clones are kept and a portion is missing. The sample holds roughly 200,000 clones, more than 85% seen once. The CDR3 has 13 amino acids. The germline CDR1 and CDR2 sequences are SQVTM and ANQGSEA. Unmatched junction bases numbered 4, after V lost 7 bases and J lost 4 bases. The genes are TRBV29-1 and TRBJ1-4; TRBD1 matches at 9 bases. The sequenced material came from peripheral blood. This sequence originates from a man aged 55-75 years with acute or convalescent COVID-19. CDR3 bases: TGCAGCGGGGGGGACAGGGTTAATGAAAAACTGTTTTTT. As protein: CSGGDRVNEKLFF.